The source of this T cell receptor (beta chain) is a study of CD8+ T cells in alopecia areata. RNA was extracted and reverse transcribed into cDNA as the sequencing template. Only in-frame clones appear in the TCRdb table, and some are missing; sequencing was by immunoSEQ multiplex PCR. The table includes 100,000 or so clones, roughly 56% detected once. The treatment is: oral pan-JAK inhibitor, 5-10 mg twice daily. The sample was CD8+ T cells sorted from blood, taken between weeks 55 and 65, from a patient treated with tofacitinib. The clonotype was recovered from a human donor with alopecia areata.

In nucleotides, the CDR3 is TGCAGCGTTGAAATTGACAGCCACTCCTACGAGCAGTACTTC. Protein sequence: CSVEIDSHSYEQYF. This chain joins TRBV29-1 and TRBJ2-7; TRBD1 is a possible D gene (5 bases). V gave up 2 bases and J gave up 0 bases, with 11 bases separating them. This CDR3 contains 14 residues. CDR1 is SQVTM and CDR2 is ANQGSEA in the germline V gene.